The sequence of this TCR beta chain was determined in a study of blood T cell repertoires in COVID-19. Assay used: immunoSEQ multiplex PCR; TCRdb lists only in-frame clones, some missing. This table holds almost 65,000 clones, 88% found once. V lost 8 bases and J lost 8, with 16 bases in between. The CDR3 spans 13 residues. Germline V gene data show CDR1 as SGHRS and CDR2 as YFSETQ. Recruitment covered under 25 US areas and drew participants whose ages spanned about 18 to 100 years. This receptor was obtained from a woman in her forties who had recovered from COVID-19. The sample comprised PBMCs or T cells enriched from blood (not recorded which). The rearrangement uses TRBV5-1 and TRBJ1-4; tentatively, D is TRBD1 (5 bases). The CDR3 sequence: CASSSAGQEKLFF. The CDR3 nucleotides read TGCGCCAGTTCGAGTGCAGGGCAAGAAAAACTGTTTTTT.